Below are 21 T cell receptor beta chains sequenced from a single sample in a study of T cell responses to AZD1222 COVID-19 vaccine. Sequencing was performed with immunoSEQ multiplex PCR; in TCRdb, only in-frame clones are kept and a portion is missing. The sample has 200,000 or so clones; around 92% are singletons. Here the sequenced sample was peripheral blood, taken on day 0 of AZD1222 vaccination. These receptors were collected from an adult in good health.

The chain is built from TRBV6-5 and TRBJ1-2; unclear D gene. CDR3 length: 12 amino acids. The germline CDR1 and CDR2 sequences are MNHEY and SVGAGI. V lost 4 bases and J lost 1, with 4 bases in between. The CDR3 is CASSSDNYGYTF. CDR3 sequence (DNA): TGTGCCAGCAGTTCGGATAACTATGGCTACACCTTC.

J is TRBJ2-1 and V is TRBV29-1, with 8 bases aligning to TRBD1. The V segment lost 8 bases and the J segment 2 bases; nucleotides outside the gene matches: 11. In germline, CDR1 is SQVTM, CDR2 ANQGSEA. The CDR3 is 15 residues long. CDR3 residues: CSLIRVDRAYNEQFF. The CDR3 DNA is TGCAGCCTCATCCGGGTGGACAGGGCCTACAATGAGCAGTTCTTC.

The V gene is TRBV7-2, the J gene TRBJ2-3, with D possibly being TRBD2 (5 bases). The CDR3 runs to 15 residues. The germline V gene encodes CDR1 SGHTA and CDR2 FQGNSA. Trimming took 7 bases from V and 0 from J, leaving 14 bases between them. CDR3 nucleotides: TGTGCCAGCACCCCCCTGAGGGCCAGCACAGATACGCAGTATTTT. This encodes CASTPLRASTDTQYF.

Note on this clone: Because the CDR3's place on the DNA is in doubt, the DNA is left out and the CDR3 is given as listed by TCRdb. V gene TRBV14 combines with J gene TRBJ2-1; TRBD1 reflects the table's D call only, with no check against the DNA. The germline CDR1 and CDR2 sequences are SGHDN and FVKESK. Ends included, the CDR3 has 16 residues. The CDR3 loop is CASSQGVVGTGATKFF.

The chain links TRBV4-2 to TRBJ1-2; D is possibly TRBD1 (5 bases). The CDR3 totals 16 residues. V dropped 1 base and J dropped 1 base, with 13 bases sitting between them. The germline gives CDR1 LGHNA, CDR2 YNFKEQ. CDR3 bases: TGTGCCAGCAGCCAAGCATCGGGGCAGGATAACTATGGCTACACCTTC. Its protein is CASSQASGQDNYGYTF.

This clone was seen only a few times. V is TRBV24-1 and J is TRBJ1-5; D not resolved. The CDR3 loop spans 14 amino acids. V was pared by 12 bases and J by 5 bases, with 19 bases between. In germline, CDR1 is KGHDR, CDR2 SFDVKD. CDR3 nucleotide sequence: TGTGCCTCGTCCGACGTCTCCGGCGATCAGCCCCAGCATTTT. Its translation: CASSDVSGDQPQHF.

This chain uses TRBV5-4 with TRBJ1-2, with D tentatively TRBD1 (5 bases). Trimming left V 2 bases short and J 3 bases short, with 11 bases between. The CDR3 is 14 residues long. The germline V gene encodes CDR1 SGHNT and CDR2 YYREEE (reference sequence). In nucleotides, the CDR3 is TGTGCCAGCAGCTTAATGGGGGGGGACTATGGCTACACCTTC. Amino acid sequence: CASSLMGGDYGYTF. Using reference TRBV5-4 and TRBJ1-2 for the parts outside the CDR3, the full variable domain is ETGVTQSPTHLIKTRGQQVTLRCSSQSGHNTVSWYQQALGQGPQFIFQYYREEENGRGNFPPRFSGLQFPNYSSELNVNALELDDSALYLCASSLMGGDYGYTFGSGTRLTVV.

This clone has only a few counts. The chain couples TRBV19 to TRBJ1-3; TRBD1 aligns across 7 bases. The CDR3 loop spans 16 amino acids. Germline V gene sequence: CDR1 LNHDA, CDR2 SQIVND (reference sequence). V lost 3 bases and J lost 0; bases outside the gene matches: 5. Here the CDR3 DNA reads TGTGCCAGTAGTATCGGGGACAGACTCTCTGGAAACACCATATATTTT. Amino acid sequence: CASSIGDRLSGNTIYF.

CDR3: CASSLFRETDTQYF. The CDR3 DNA reads as TGCGCCAGCAGCTTGTTCAGGGAAACAGATACGCAGTATTTT. The J gene is TRBJ2-3, the V gene TRBV5-1; TRBD1 might be the D (5 bases). The CDR3 length is 14 residues. Per germline, CDR1 SGHRS and CDR2 YFSETQ. The ends were cut back, 1 base at V and 3 bases at J, with 9 bases in the middle.

The chain links TRBV27 to TRBJ1-5; 9 bases are shared with TRBD1. Losses at the gene ends were 5 bases for V and 7 bases for J; bases not matched to a gene: 6. The length of the CDR3 is 14 residues. Germline V gene lookup returns CDR1 MNHEY and CDR2 SMNVEV (reference sequence). CDR3 protein: CASSLTGGNQPQHF. Here the CDR3 DNA reads TGTGCCAGCAGTCTGACAGGGGGGAACCAGCCCCAGCATTTT.

This rearrangement joins TRBV24-1 to TRBJ1-2; 12 bases match TRBD1. Per the germline V gene, CDR1 is KGHDR and CDR2 is SFDVKD. CDR3 size: 16 residues. With 4 bases clipped from V and 6 bases from J, the junction kept 8 bases outside the gene matches. The CDR3 coding sequence is TGTGCCACCAGTGACCCTCGGGGACAGGGGGCAGATGGCTACACCTTC. It codes for CATSDPRGQGADGYTF.

The rearrangement links TRBV6-1 to TRBJ1-4, with 9 bases that match TRBD1. This CDR3 is built from 16 residues. V shed 2 bases and J 4 bases; nucleotides not matched to a gene: 5. The germline V gene has CDR1 MNHNS and CDR2 SASEGT. In DNA, the CDR3 is TGTGCCAGCAGTGAATGGACAGGGGCGGATAATGAAAAACTGTTTTTT. It encodes CASSEWTGADNEKLFF.

This chain joins TRBV27 and TRBJ2-7; D may be TRBD2 (5 bases). Germline CDR1 reads MNHEY; CDR2 reads SMNVEV (reference sequence). V shed 5 bases and J shed 5 bases, with 16 bases lying between them. The CDR3 runs to 14 residues. CDR3 sequence reads: CASSPSSNSNEQYF. The CDR3 DNA reads TGTGCCAGCAGTCCGTCTAGCAATTCAAACGAGCAGTACTTC.

The chain combines TRBV29-1 with TRBJ1-1, with D perhaps TRBD1 (6 bases). The germline V gene has CDR1 SQVTM and CDR2 ANQGSEA. This CDR3 has 14 amino acids. V lost 4 bases to trimming and J lost 4 bases, with 16 bases between them. In nucleotides, the CDR3 is TGCAGCGTTGGGGGGGCCACCCATGGCACTGAAGCTTTCTTT. Translated, it gives CSVGGATHGTEAFF.

The chain uses TRBV4-2 and TRBJ1-4; 9 positions agree with TRBD1. CDR3 length: 16 residues. CDR1 and CDR2 from the germline V gene are LGHNA and YNFKEQ. V trimming: 2 bases; J trimming: 6 bases; junction bases outside the gene matches: 7. The DNA for the CDR3 is TGTGCCAGCAGCCAATGGGACAGGGAGTTCGATGAAAAACTGTTTTTT. Encoded protein: CASSQWDREFDEKLFF.

The chain links TRBV19 to TRBJ2-3; 10 bases are shared with TRBD2. This CDR3 has 18 amino acids. Germline values: CDR1 LNHDA, CDR2 SQIVND (reference sequence). Trimming at V came to 3 bases and at J to 0 bases, leaving 9 bases not matched to a gene. The CDR3 DNA reads TGTGCCAGTAGTATTGACCTCGGACTAGCGGTTAGCACAGATACGCAGTATTTT. Encoded protein: CASSIDLGLAVSTDTQYF. The full variable domain, with the rest looked up from reference TRBV19 and TRBJ2-3, is DGGITQSPKYLFRKEGQNVTLSCEQNLNHDAMYWYRQDPGQGLRLIYYSQIVNDFQKGDIAEGYSVSREKKESFPLTVTSAQKNPTAFYLCASSIDLGLAVSTDTQYFGPGTRLTVL.

V is TRBV2 and J is TRBJ1-2; TRBD1 aligns across 8 bases. The V gene's germline CDR1 is SNHLY and CDR2 FYNNEI. Trimming removed 8 bases from V and 0 bases from J; junction bases left unmatched: 2. This CDR3 contains 13 residues. The CDR3 DNA sequence: TGTGCCAGCGAGACAGGGGCTAACTATGGCTACACCTTC. This codes for CASETGANYGYTF.

This chain uses TRBV2 with TRBJ1-1, with TRBD1 matching 7 bases. Trimming at V came to 7 bases and at J to 6 bases, leaving 14 bases not matched to a gene. The CDR3 consists of 15 residues. The germline V gene encodes CDR1 SNHLY and CDR2 FYNNEI. CDR3: CASTRDRVGFAEAFF. CDR3 bases: TGTGCCAGCACCAGAGACAGGGTAGGGTTCGCTGAAGCTTTCTTT.

This CDR3 reads CASTDKIRADTQYF. The CDR3, as DNA: TGTGCCAGCACCGACAAAATCCGGGCGGATACGCAGTATTTT. The V gene is TRBV6-5, the J gene TRBJ2-3; D unclear. From germline, CDR1 is MNHEY and CDR2 SVGAGI. Trimming stripped 7 bases from V and 6 bases from J, with 17 bases between. This CDR3 spans 14 amino acids.

The genes are TRBV5-6 and TRBJ2-7, with 7 bases that match TRBD1. Germline CDR1 is SGHDT and CDR2 is YYEEEE. Germline trimming cut 4 bases from V and 3 bases from J; bases unmatched to any gene: 4. This CDR3 spans 13 amino acids. The CDR3 sequence: CASSIGTDYEQYV. The CDR3 nucleotides read TGTGCCAGCAGCATAGGGACAGACTACGAGCAGTACGTC.

This clone was detected once. The chain uses TRBV3-1 (or the pseudogene TRBV3-2) and TRBJ2-7; TRBD1 agrees at 11 bases. This CDR3 spans 13 amino acids. The V segment lost 4 bases and the J segment 7 bases; nucleotides outside the gene matches: 3. CDR1 and CDR2 (germline): LGHDT, YNNKEL (reference sequence). CDR3 sequence (DNA): TGTGCCAGCAGCCTGGACAGGGGGCTGGAGCAGTACTTC. Translation: CASSLDRGLEQYF.